This T cell receptor (beta chain) was identified during a study of OX40 agonist ivuxolimab in advanced cancers. Germline values: CDR1 SGHDN, CDR2 FVKESK. The V end was cut by 4 bases, the J end by 4 bases, with 13 bases between. The CDR3 sequence is 14 residues long. Measured with immunoSEQ multiplex PCR; TCRdb has only the in-frame clones, and not every one. This sample yields over 85,000 clones, of which around nine tenths are seen a single time; roughly 0.52% belongs to the top ten. The sequence derives from an adult with an advanced solid tumor such as melanoma, head and neck, liver or kidney cancer. Here the sequenced sample was CD4+ or CD8+ T cells sorted from blood, taken in a trial of the OX40 agonist ivuxolimab. The V call is TRBV14, the J call TRBJ1-1, with D possibly being TRBD1 (5 bases). CDR3 in DNA: TGTGCCAGCAGCCCTCGGGGGGGGATCACTGAAGCTTTCTTT. This encodes CASSPRGGITEAFF.